Each of the 25 T cell receptor beta chains below was sequenced from the same sample in a study of T cells in Graves' hyperthyroidism and ophthalmopathy. RNA transcripts were the template for amplifying TCR beta CDR3 regions. TCR CDR3 underwent first-round RT-PCR with the HTBI primer set. TCRdb re-derived calls from the multiplex PCR reads in MiXCR, one entry per CDR3 protein. The sample has under 350,000 distinct CDR3 sequences; about 21% are singletons. The sample taken for sequencing was blood. The origin of the receptors is a woman between 50 and 59 years old with Graves' hyperthyroidism.

In this sample, this clonotype turned up many times. V is TRBV7-9 and J is TRBJ2-5; tentative D call: TRBD2 (5 bases). The CDR3 is made up of 15 amino acids. Between the trimmed V and J ends, which lost 3 bases and 0 bases, there was a span of 11 bases. In germline, CDR1 is SEHNR, CDR2 FQNEAQ (reference sequence). The DNA of the CDR3 is TGTGCCAGCAGCTTGACTAAGTGGTACCAAGAGACCCAGTACTTC. Translated: CASSLTKWYQETQYF.

The table lists this clonotype with many counts. The chain carries TRBV11-2 and TRBJ2-7; TRBD1 agrees at 9 bases. CDR1 and CDR2 from the germline V gene are SGHAT and FQNNGV. V lost 7 bases to trimming and J lost 4 bases; unmatched junction nucleotides: 8. The CDR3 is 14 amino acids. The CDR3 reads CASTVGTGRYEQYF. The CDR3 coding sequence is TGTGCCAGCACAGTGGGGACAGGGAGGTACGAGCAGTACTTC.

In its sample, this clonotype was seen many times. The V call is TRBV28, the J call TRBJ2-5; the D call may be TRBD1 or TRBD2 (5 bases each). V lost 4 bases to trimming and J lost 4 bases, with 16 bases between them. Germline V gene data show CDR1 as MDHEN and CDR2 as SYDVKM. The length of the CDR3 is 15 residues. CDR3 region: CASSSRGQVPETQYF. The CDR3 region has the DNA TGTGCCAGCAGTTCCCGGGGCCAAGTCCCAGAGACCCAGTACTTC.

The sample holds many counts of this clonotype. The chain uses TRBV14 and TRBJ2-5; 12 bases align to TRBD2. The ends lost 4 bases at V and 3 bases at J; junction bases unmatched: 3. Germline CDR1 is SGHDN and CDR2 is FVKESK. The length of the CDR3 is 15 residues. The CDR3 region has the DNA TGTGCCAGCAGCCCTCGGACTAGCGGGGAAGAGACCCAGTACTTC. Translated, it gives CASSPRTSGEETQYF.

This clonotype was detected many times. V gene TRBV12-3 or TRBV12-4 combines with J gene TRBJ2-7; D perhaps matches TRBD2 (5 bases). The CDR3 loop spans 14 amino acids. The ends were cut back, 3 bases at V and 3 bases at J, with 12 bases in the middle. Here the CDR3 DNA reads TGTGCCAGCAGTTTTGGTCGGAGGAGCTACGAGCAGTACTTC. Encoded protein: CASSFGRRSYEQYF.

This clonotype has at least ten counts. This chain's CDR3 is CASRDRVMHSNQPQHF. The CDR3 DNA reads TGTGCCAGCAGGGACAGGGTCATGCATAGCAATCAGCCCCAGCATTTT. The chain combines TRBV2 with TRBJ1-5; 8 bases line up with TRBD1. The CDR3 totals 16 residues. Per germline, CDR1 SNHLY and CDR2 FYNNEI. V gave up 6 bases and J gave up 0 bases; unmatched junction bases: 7.

V is TRBV4-1 and J is TRBJ1-1; TRBD1 matches 10 bases. The V segment lost 2 bases and the J segment 1 base; nucleotides outside the gene matches: 4. This CDR3 comprises 16 residues. In germline, CDR1 is MGHRA, CDR2 YSYEKL. The DNA for the CDR3 is TGCGCCAGCAGCCAAATAAGGGACAGGGGGAACACTGAAGCTTTCTTT. Encoded protein: CASSQIRDRGNTEAFF.

This clonotype occurred a few times. The CDR3 bases are TGTGCCACCAGTGGGACTTTGTCCGGGACGCTCAATGAGCAGTTCTTC. Translation gives CATSGTLSGTLNEQFF. V and J are TRBV24-1 and TRBJ2-1; perhaps D is TRBD1 or TRBD2 (5 bases each). There are 16 residues in the CDR3. The V gene's germline CDR1 is KGHDR and CDR2 SFDVKD. Deletions cut 5 bases from V and 6 bases from J, with 19 bases between.

V and J are TRBV5-1 and TRBJ1-1; D gene ambiguous. This CDR3 spans 15 amino acids. Trimming removed 0 bases at V and 2 bases at J, with 11 bases between. Germline lookup yields CDR1 SGHRS and CDR2 YFSETQ. The DNA of the CDR3 is TGCGCCAGCAGCTTGGAAAGTCAACCAAACACTGAAGCTTTCTTT. It translates to CASSLESQPNTEAFF.

This chain links TRBV12-3 or TRBV12-4 with TRBJ1-5, with unresolved D. Trimming left V 1 base short and J 1 base short, with 14 bases between. The CDR3 sequence is 17 residues long. Written as DNA, the CDR3 is TGTGCCAGCAGTTTAGGCGCCCGATCGACGAGCAATCAGCCCCAGCATTTT. Its protein product is CASSLGARSTSNQPQHF.

This clonotype was seen ten or more times. The chain uses TRBV20-1 and TRBJ2-3; no reliable D call. V lost 0 bases and J 1 base, leaving 8 bases between the germline ends. Per the germline V gene, CDR1 is DFQATT and CDR2 is SNEGSKA (reference sequence). The CDR3 contains 14 residues. CDR3 coding DNA: TGCAGTGCTAGAGATCCACGACGCACAGATACGCAGTATTTT. Amino acid sequence: CSARDPRRTDTQYF.

The chain has TRBV29-1 and TRBJ2-7; D is tentatively TRBD1 or TRBD2 (5 bases each). This CDR3 comprises 12 residues. The ends were cut back, 2 bases at V and 6 bases at J, with 11 bases in the middle. Germline V lookup: CDR1 SQVTM, CDR2 ANQGSEA. This CDR3 is CSVETGAPEQYF. The CDR3 region has the DNA TGCAGCGTTGAAACCGGGGCACCCGAGCAGTACTTC.

This clonotype came up many times. The genes are TRBV20-1 and TRBJ2-7, with a weak D call TRBD2 (7 bases). In germline, CDR1 is DFQATT, CDR2 SNEGSKA (reference sequence). The CDR3 contains 11 residues. V lost 6 bases and J 6 bases, leaving 12 bases between the germline ends. The CDR3 sequence: CSAPAGAEQYF. The CDR3 DNA is TGCAGTGCCCCCGCGGGGGCCGAGCAGTACTTC.

This chain connects TRBV19 to TRBJ1-2; unclear D gene. Trimming removed 5 bases at V and 8 bases at J, with 21 bases between. This CDR3 comprises 15 residues. Per the germline V gene, CDR1 is LNHDA and CDR2 is SQIVND (reference sequence). The chain's CDR3 is CASSPPGISRPGYTF. As DNA, the CDR3 is TGTGCCAGTAGTCCCCCGGGGATTAGTCGACCAGGCTACACCTTC.

This clonotype has a count of ten or more. The V call is TRBV20-1, the J call TRBJ1-1; D call uncertain. This CDR3 has 11 residues. CDR1 and CDR2 from the germline V gene are DFQATT and SNEGSKA (reference sequence). Between the trimmed V and J ends, which lost 6 bases and 5 bases, there was a span of 10 bases. The chain's CDR3 is CSAKYVTEAFF. CDR3 nucleotides: TGCAGTGCCAAGTATGTGACTGAAGCTTTCTTT.

The rearrangement links TRBV5-1 to TRBJ1-2; 7 nucleotides line up with TRBD1. CDR3 length: 13 residues. Germline CDR1 SGHRS, CDR2 YFSETQ. The V segment lost 4 bases and the J segment 5 bases; nucleotides outside the gene matches: 5. The CDR3 here is CASSVTGEYGYTF. In DNA, the CDR3 is TGCGCCAGCAGCGTAACAGGGGAGTATGGCTACACCTTC.

The chain combines TRBV24-1 with TRBJ2-3; 8 bases fit TRBD2. J lost 2 bases, V lost 2 bases, and 5 bases had no gene match. CDR3 length: 16 residues. Germline V gene data show CDR1 as KGHDR and CDR2 as SFDVKD. CDR3 sequence (DNA): TGTGCCACCAGTGATTATAGACTAGCGAACACAGATACGCAGTATTTT. Translation: CATSDYRLANTDTQYF.

This clonotype was seen many times. The J gene is TRBJ2-1, the V gene TRBV20-1; the D gene is possibly TRBD2 (6 bases). Per the germline V gene, CDR1 is DFQATT and CDR2 is SNEGSKA (reference sequence). Trimming pared 3 bases from V and 10 bases from J, leaving 22 bases between. This CDR3 region has 15 residues. DNA for the CDR3: TGCAGTGCTAGCAAGGGACTCTCTTGGGGCTACGAGCAGTTCTTC. Its protein product is CSASKGLSWGYEQFF.

Note on this clonotype: It may be a read error: a sequence one base away is much more abundant. The chain couples TRBV7-2 to TRBJ2-3; TRBD2 aligns across 13 bases. CDR1 and CDR2 (germline): SGHTA, FQGNSA. Trimming removed 7 bases from V and 4 bases from J; junction bases left unmatched: 5. The CDR3 runs 15 residues. The chain's CDR3 is CASNSGLAGPDTQYF. As DNA, the CDR3 is TGTGCCAGCAACTCGGGACTAGCGGGACCAGATACGCAGTATTTT.

V and J are TRBV5-1 and TRBJ1-6; 8 nucleotides line up with TRBD1. Germline assignment: CDR1 SGHRS and CDR2 YFSETQ. The trim removed 5 bases at V and 7 bases at J, leaving 11 bases unmatched. This CDR3 contains 16 residues. The CDR3 bases are TGCGCCAGCAGTTCTTTGGACAGGGTTGGCAATTCACCCCTCCACTTT. Protein: CASSSLDRVGNSPLHF.

This clonotype was detected only a few times. This rearrangement joins TRBV19 to TRBJ2-3, with 14 bases fitting TRBD2. The V segment lost 4 bases and the J segment 2 bases; nucleotides outside the gene matches: 8. Germline V gene data show CDR1 as LNHDA and CDR2 as SQIVND (reference sequence). The CDR3 consists of 18 residues. CDR3 nucleotides: TGTGCCAGTAGTAGGGGACTAGCGGGAGTCGGCGACACAGATACGCAGTATTTT. Encoded protein: CASSRGLAGVGDTDTQYF.

This clonotype was counted many times. The chain employs TRBV3-1 and TRBJ2-5; 8 bases align to TRBD1. The CDR3 contains 13 residues. J was trimmed by 5 bases and V by 5 bases; bases with no gene match: 4. Germline V gene sequence: CDR1 LGHDT, CDR2 YNNKEL (reference sequence). For the CDR3, the DNA is TGTGCCAGCAGCTTTACAGGGGGGGAGACCCAGTACTTC. Residues: CASSFTGGETQYF.

This clonotype has a count of ten or more. This sequence joins TRBV6-1 and TRBJ1-1; D is unresolved. CDR3 length: 13 residues. Trimming took 6 bases from V and 1 from J, leaving 9 bases between them. Germline V lookup: CDR1 MNHNS, CDR2 SASEGT. This chain's CDR3 is CASRRTENTEAFF. In DNA form, the CDR3 reads TGTGCCAGCAGACGAACAGAGAACACTGAAGCTTTCTTT.

There are many counts of this clonotype. V usage is TRBV18 and J usage is TRBJ2-7; no firm D call. V lost 2 bases and J 3 bases, leaving 2 bases between the germline ends. The CDR3 contains 11 residues. Germline values: CDR1 KGHSH, CDR2 LQKENI. The CDR3 spells CASSPDYEQYF. The DNA of the CDR3 is TGTGCCAGCTCACCAGACTACGAGCAGTACTTC.

This chain uses TRBV19 with TRBJ2-1; D perhaps matches TRBD2 (6 bases). Germline V gene lookup returns CDR1 LNHDA and CDR2 SQIVND (reference sequence). The V and J ends lost 5 bases and 6 bases respectively, with 17 bases between them. This CDR3 spans 15 amino acids. This chain's CDR3 is CASSVGGSRGNEQFF. The CDR3 region has the DNA TGTGCCAGTAGTGTTGGGGGGAGTCGAGGCAATGAGCAGTTCTTC.